This T cell receptor beta chain comes out of a study of control samples from healthy donors and cancer patients. Only in-frame clones appear in the TCRdb table, and some are missing; sequencing was by immunoSEQ multiplex PCR. The sample includes over 150,000 clones, under 95% seen only once; the top ten take approximately 1.5%. CDR1 is SGHDN and CDR2 is FVKESK in the germline V gene. V lost 0 bases and J 0 bases, leaving 12 bases between the germline ends. This CDR3 has 17 residues. The sample taken for sequencing was blood. The TCR originated in a woman aged 18-35 years in good health. The V and J genes are TRBV14 and TRBJ2-1; D is ambiguous. This CDR3 reads CASSQESLIFSYNEQFF. The CDR3 nucleotides are TGTGCCAGCAGCCAAGAGTCGTTGATTTTCTCCTACAATGAGCAGTTCTTC.